Presented here are 4 T cell receptor beta chains from one specimen sequenced in a study of beta chain features in type 1 diabetes. As every portion of the isolated RNA was reverse transcribed, the sequencing read expressed TCRB transcripts. Assay used: immunoSEQ multiplex PCR; TCRdb lists only in-frame clones, some missing. The data show 200,000 to 250,000 clones, with 68% seen just once and about 0.05% held by the top ten. Material: naive CD4+ T cells from blood. The source is a man aged 25 to 45 in good health.

A few counts support this clone. The chain uses TRBV10-2 and TRBJ2-3, with 10 bases matching TRBD2. Germline CDR1 is WSHSY and CDR2 is SAAADI. CDR3 length: 14 amino acids. Trimming at V came to 10 bases and at J to 5 bases, leaving 9 bases not matched to a gene. CDR3 amino acids: CAILLAGLVDTQYF. Here the CDR3 DNA reads TGCGCCATCCTACTAGCGGGATTGGTAGATACGCAGTATTTT.

The rearrangement links TRBV29-1 to TRBJ2-7; D is perhaps TRBD2 (5 bases). Germline V lookup: CDR1 SQVTM, CDR2 ANQGSEA. This CDR3 region has 12 residues. V shed 5 bases and J shed 2 bases, with 10 bases lying between them. The CDR3 is CSVSDGTYEQYF. Written as DNA, the CDR3 is TGCAGCGTTTCAGACGGGACCTACGAGCAGTACTTC.

The rearrangement links TRBV29-1 to TRBJ1-2; D unresolved. Trimming removed 6 bases from V and 8 bases from J, with 19 bases in between. The V gene's germline CDR1 is SQVTM and CDR2 ANQGSEA. The CDR3 is 13 amino acids. CDR3 nucleotide sequence: TGCAGCGTGGTGAGTTCCTCCCGGACGGGCTACACCTTC. It codes for CSVVSSSRTGYTF. Together with reference TRBV29-1 and TRBJ1-2, the CDR3 gives the full variable domain: SAVISQKPSRDICQRGTSLTIQCQVDSQVTMMFWYRQQPGQSLTLIATANQGSEATYESGFVIDKFPISRPNLTFSTLTVSNMSPEDSSIYLCSVVSSSRTGYTFGSGTRLTVV.

CDR3 in amino acids: CASQNDRGAYNEQFF. The DNA for the CDR3 is TGTGCCAGCCAAAATGACAGGGGAGCCTACAATGAGCAGTTCTTC. The chain employs TRBV6-5 and TRBJ2-1; 8 bases are shared with TRBD1. Germline CDR1 is MNHEY and CDR2 is SVGAGI. The CDR3 has 15 amino acids. The V and J ends lost 8 bases and 2 bases, in that order; junction bases with no gene match: 8.